The entry below gives a single TCR beta chain sequence along with its context. Its antigen remains undetermined. Base qualities are not recorded, but no much larger clone differs from it by a single base. Library generation was performed with 5' RACE. Sequenced on an Illumina HiSeq 2500. A second PCR of about 6 to 11 cycles was performed with a sample-barcoded 5' primer and a J-beta primer mix. A unique molecular identifier was introduced onto each TCR beta cDNA molecule by a template-switch 5' adaptor carrying 12 random nucleotides. At least 3 million CDR3-containing paired-end reads were obtained from each sample. The Mint cDNA synthesis kit, primed by a TRBC-specific oligonucleotide, was used to synthesize first-strand cDNA from all RNA. After uracil-DNA glycosylase treatment, a first 18-cycle PCR used universal primers M1SS and BC2_uni_R on all cDNA. The original pipeline was this. Normalization of each sample was performed by random selection of 1 million high-quality reads, each carrying a distinct molecular identifier. Reads with shared molecular identifiers were discarded instead of being binned into consensus sequences. MiTCR, run with a Q25 quality threshold and the strictest error-elimination algorithm, handled CDR3 identification, clonotype clustering and error correction. Lower-bound total TCR beta diversity was estimated with a nonparametric unseen species model using Euler transformation. The public reads were reanalyzed by TCRdb: fastp trimming at Q25, MiXCR alignment, in-frame beta chains only. Rows matching on CDR3 protein sequence are summarized as one entry with the most common DNA and genes. None of the V and J calls come from the authors' own analysis; TCRdb made them. For this sample the table gives over 600,000 distinct CDR3 sequences, of which approximately 53% were detected only once. Around 25% of the sample is taken by the ten largest.

Systemically healthy Caucasian individuals from Russia, 35 to 50 in total and aged roughly 6 to 100 years, were included as donors. Approximately 11 milliliters of peripheral blood were drawn from each donor into EDTA-treated Vacutainer tubes. PBMCs were isolated by Ficoll-Paque density-gradient centrifugation, with at least 7 million obtained per sample. Total RNA was extracted from PBMCs with Trizol reagent, with at least 5 micrograms obtained per sample. For every donor, an aliquot of PBMCs went through flow cytometry to measure the percentages of naive CD45RAhigh/CD27high T cells. This record belongs to a study of blood T cells in healthy people across ages (dated by TCRdb to between 2014 and 2017). About the full investigation: Template switching captured roughly one uniquely barcoded TCR beta cDNA molecule per two T cells in model experiments. Using deep sequencing normalized with unique cDNA molecular identifiers, the study measured how TCR beta repertoire diversity changes with age. Four age groups were formed from the donors: young (average approximately 16 years), middle-aged (around 37), aged (about 62) and long-lived (less than 85). To avoid experimental bias, donors of different ages were distributed randomly across sequencing lanes. Using the same blood draw, the study looked at two additional independent replicas of 1 million unique cDNA reads for two donors, one aged 18 to 29 and the other aged 80 or older.

Points the paper makes about the study in general: Compared with the aged group, the long-lived group had more naive CD4+ T cells, fewer expanded clones and increased TCR diversity, suggesting age selection. Because profiling used bulk unsorted PBMCs, naive and antigen-experienced compartments could not be compared conclusively. Observed TCR beta diversity correlated strongly with the percentage of naive T cells measured by flow cytometry. Observed TCR beta diversity per million T cells fell roughly linearly with age, and a significant reduction was already apparent by age around 39. Estimates of total diversity based on one million sequenced T cells were considered lower bounds and underestimates. The CMV infection status of donors was not known, potentially confounding age-related changes in expanded clonotypes.

This TCR came from a man aged 40-49 years in good health. Sequencing was carried out using blood.

The CDR3 loop reads CASSPGLAGGDIYEQYF. Read as DNA, the sequence is TGTGCCAGCAGCCCAGGACTAGCGGGAGGAGACATCTACGAGCAGTACTTC. The chain employs TRBV5-5 and TRBJ2-7; 14 bases in the junction line up with TRBD2. V is trimmed back by 4 bases and J by 3 bases, and the junction contains 9 bases that no gene match accounts for. CDR1 and CDR2 are read off the germline V gene (reference sequence) as SGHKS and YYEKEE. The CDR3, cysteine through phenylalanine, is 17 amino acids long. Only the CDR3 part of the read is kept: 51 bases, read in frame from the first base.